One sample yielded the 29 T cell receptor beta chains listed below, sequenced in a study of glioma-infiltrating T cells after dendritic cell vaccination. The time point is: after dendritic cell vaccination, including at tumor progression/relapse. This table comes from immunoSEQ multiplex PCR, and its TCRdb copy is limited to in-frame clones, with some not included. This sample carries approximately 110,000 clones, almost 90% of them seen once, and the ten largest clones take approximately 3%. The specimen was blood, collected after dendritic cell vaccination. The receptor set was obtained from a human donor with glioblastoma.

This rearrangement joins TRBV15 to TRBJ2-5; 12 nucleotides agree with TRBD2. Germline V gene sequence: CDR1 LNHNV, CDR2 YYDKDF (reference sequence). Unmatched junction bases numbered 3, after V lost 2 bases and J lost 5 bases. CDR3 size: 15 residues. The CDR3 DNA follows: TGTGCCACCAGCAGACTAGCGGGGGGGCATGAGACCCAGTACTTC. This encodes CATSRLAGGHETQYF.

This chain joins TRBV29-1 and TRBJ2-2, with 9 bases that match TRBD2. This CDR3 has 14 residues. Per the germline V gene, CDR1 is SQVTM and CDR2 is ANQGSEA. V lost 3 bases and J lost 6; bases outside the gene matches: 5. The CDR3 here is CSVERSGSPGELFF. CDR3 nucleotides: TGCAGCGTTGAGCGTAGCGGGAGTCCCGGGGAGCTGTTTTTT.

This clone was seen a single time. The chain links TRBV7-8 to TRBJ2-3, with TRBD2 matching over 8 bases. Germline V gene data show CDR1 as SGHVS and CDR2 as FQNEAQ. CDR3 length: 16 residues. V lost 0 bases, J lost 5 bases, and 7 bases stayed unmatched. This CDR3 is CASSLAGGGQRDTQYF. The CDR3 DNA follows: TGTGCCAGCAGCTTAGCCGGGGGGGGGCAGCGAGATACGCAGTATTTT. Complete variable domain (other parts from reference TRBV7-8 and TRBJ2-3): GAGVSQSPRYKVAKRGQDVALRCDPISGHVSLFWYQQALGQGPEFLTYFQNEAQLDKSGLPSDRFFAERPEGSVSTLKIQRTQQEDSAVYLCASSLAGGGQRDTQYFGPGTRLTVL.

The chain carries TRBV7-9 and TRBJ2-1, with TRBD2 identical over 7 bases. The CDR3 has 19 amino acids. V lost 2 bases, J lost 3 bases, and 16 bases stayed unmatched. Germline lookup yields CDR1 SEHNR and CDR2 FQNEAQ (reference sequence). The CDR3 DNA sequence: TGTGCCAGCAGCTTAATAGGTACGAAGCTGGGCGGGGGCTACAATGAGCAGTTCTTC. Protein sequence: CASSLIGTKLGGGYNEQFF.

The chain is built from TRBV10-1 and TRBJ2-7; a weak D match, TRBD2 (6 bases). The V and J ends lost 8 bases and 7 bases respectively, with 15 bases between them. CDR1 WNHNN and CDR2 SYGVQD come from the germline V gene (reference sequence). The CDR3 contains 12 residues. The CDR3 nucleotides are TGCGCCAGCTCGCCTGGCGGGATAGAGCAGTACTTC. As protein: CASSPGGIEQYF.

The V gene is TRBV30, the J gene TRBJ2-2; tentatively, D is TRBD2 (5 bases). Germline CDR1 is GTSNPN and CDR2 is SVGIG (reference sequence). The CDR3 is 13 amino acids. V lost 5 bases and J lost 4, with 11 bases in between. The CDR3 region is CAWGEKSTGELFF. DNA for the CDR3: TGTGCCTGGGGGGAGAAGAGCACCGGGGAGCTGTTTTTT.

This clone was picked up one time. The chain couples TRBV2 to TRBJ2-2, with D perhaps matching TRBD1 (5 bases). Germline V gene lookup returns CDR1 SNHLY and CDR2 FYNNEI. With 9 bases removed from V and 2 bases from J, the gap between germline ends came to 13 bases. This CDR3 has 14 residues. CDR3 sequence: CASVRGDNTGELFF. CDR3 coding DNA: TGTGCCAGTGTAAGGGGCGATAACACCGGGGAGCTGTTTTTT.

The V gene is TRBV11-3, the J gene TRBJ2-1; 7 positions match TRBD2. The J segment lost 4 bases and the V segment lost 0 bases, leaving 3 bases of the junction unmatched. This CDR3 region has 15 residues. Germline V CDR1 and CDR2: SGHNT, YENEEA. This CDR3 is CASSLDRGSYNEQFF. CDR3 coding DNA: TGTGCCAGCAGCTTAGATCGCGGGAGTTACAATGAGCAGTTCTTC. Looking up the rest from reference TRBV11-3 and TRBJ2-1 gives the full variable domain: EAGVVQSPRYKIIEKKQPVAFWCNPISGHNTLYWYLQNLGQGPELLIRYENEEAVDDSQLPKDRFSAERLKGVDSTLKIQPAELGDSAVYLCASSLDRGSYNEQFFGPGTRLTVL.

The chain combines TRBV10-3 with TRBJ2-7; tentative D call: TRBD2 (5 bases). Trimming removed 11 bases from V and 2 bases from J, with 19 bases in between. Germline CDR1 ENHRY, CDR2 SYGVKD. The CDR3 loop spans 14 amino acids. The chain's CDR3 is CAVTPSSGTYEQYF. The CDR3 coding sequence is TGTGCCGTAACCCCTTCTTCGGGGACCTACGAGCAGTACTTC.

The chain couples TRBV9 to TRBJ2-2, with D possibly TRBD1 on 6 matching bases. Trimming took off 2 bases at V and 4 bases at J, with 9 bases between the two ends. The CDR3 consists of 14 residues. Looked up from germline, CDR1 is SGDLS and CDR2 is YYNGEE. The DNA for the CDR3 is TGTGCCAGCAGCGTCGCAGGGGCCACCGGGGAGCTGTTTTTT. Translated: CASSVAGATGELFF.

In nucleotides, the CDR3 is TGTGCCAGCAGCGGACACAGCCCCAATCAGCCCCAGCATTTT. It specifies CASSGHSPNQPQHF. This chain connects TRBV21-1 to TRBJ1-5; the listed D gene, TRBD1, was not tested against the DNA. TRBV21-1 corresponds to a pseudogene. CDR3 size: 14 residues.

This rearrangement joins TRBV18 to TRBJ2-5, with 12 bases identical to TRBD2. The germline V gene has CDR1 KGHSH and CDR2 LQKENI. CDR3 length: 16 residues. The trim removed 3 bases at V and 4 bases at J, leaving 6 bases unmatched. The CDR3 reads CASSPRLAGAGETQYF. The CDR3 nucleotides are TGTGCCAGCTCACCTCGACTAGCGGGGGCAGGAGAGACCCAGTACTTC.

This clone was picked up one time. The chain recombines TRBV5-4 with TRBJ1-2, with TRBD1 identical over 9 bases. This CDR3 is 13 amino acids long. Germline trimming cut 2 bases from V and 6 bases from J; bases unmatched to any gene: 2. The germline gives CDR1 SGHNT, CDR2 YYREEE (reference sequence). The CDR3 reads CASSLQGAHGYTF. The CDR3 DNA sequence: TGTGCCAGCAGCTTACAGGGGGCCCATGGCTACACCTTC.

The gene calls are TRBV4-2 and TRBJ2-3; TRBD2 matches at 10 bases. From germline, CDR1 is LGHNA and CDR2 YNFKEQ. This CDR3 is built from 16 residues. The V and J ends lost 1 base and 5 bases, in that order; junction bases with no gene match: 6. The CDR3: CASSQGLAGVEDTQYF. The CDR3 DNA follows: TGTGCCAGCAGCCAAGGGCTAGCGGGAGTGGAAGATACGCAGTATTTT.

The chain has TRBV11-3 and TRBJ2-7; D is possibly TRBD2 (6 bases). Trimming left V 5 bases short and J 2 bases short, with 13 bases between. The CDR3 is 14 residues long. Germline V gene sequence: CDR1 SGHNT, CDR2 YENEEA. The CDR3 reads CASSPGTLTYEQYF. In nucleotides, the CDR3 is TGTGCCAGCAGCCCCGGGACTCTCACCTACGAGCAGTACTTC.

In this sample, this clone turned up once. The genes are TRBV6-5 and TRBJ1-3; TRBD1 agrees at 11 bases. This CDR3 is built from 14 residues. CDR1 and CDR2 (germline): MNHEY, SVGAGI. The V gene end was trimmed by 6 bases and the J gene end by 3 bases; junction bases not matched to a gene: 1. CDR3 sequence reads: CASRGTGGGNTIYF. The CDR3 DNA sequence: TGTGCCAGCAGGGGGACAGGGGGTGGAAACACCATATATTTT.

This chain links TRBV21-1 with TRBJ2-2; the table's D call TRBD1 went unverified against the DNA. TRBV21-1 constitutes a pseudogene. CDR3 length equals 15 residues. This CDR3 reads CASSPPGQLTGELFF. CDR3 in DNA: TGTGCCAGCAGCCCTCCGGGACAATTGACCGGGGAGCTGTTTTTT.

The chain joins TRBV7-6 to TRBJ2-2; TRBD1 is a possible D gene (6 bases). This CDR3 region has 16 residues. Germline assignment: CDR1 SGHVS and CDR2 FNYEAQ. Trimming stripped 4 bases from V and 0 bases from J, with 12 bases between. The CDR3 here is CASSSPGAPNTGELFF. The CDR3 DNA follows: TGTGCCAGCAGCTCTCCAGGGGCCCCGAACACCGGGGAGCTGTTTTTT. The variable domain in full, with the rest retrieved from reference TRBV7-6 and TRBJ2-2, is GAGVSQSPRYKVTKRGQDVALRCDPISGHVSLYWYRQALGQGPEFLTYFNYEAQQDKSGLPNDRFSAERPEGSISTLTIQRTEQRDSAMYRCASSSPGAPNTGELFFGEGSRLTVL.

Only a few counts were recorded for this clone. Relative to the germline gene, one junction end is altered; a read error may explain this. Other DNA sequences in this sample translate to the same CDR3. V is TRBV15 and J is TRBJ1-6; tentative D call: TRBD1 (6 bases). Germline V lookup: CDR1 LNHNV, CDR2 YYDKDF (reference sequence). The CDR3 spans 14 residues. CDR3 sequence (DNA): TGTGCCACCAGCATAGACAGGAATAATTCCCCCCTCCACTTT. It yields the protein CATSIDRNNSPLHF.

The chain carries TRBV5-1 and TRBJ1-3; D perhaps matches TRBD1 (5 bases). Per the germline V gene, CDR1 is SGHRS and CDR2 is YFSETQ. This CDR3 comprises 14 residues. V was clipped by 5 bases and J by 3 bases, with 12 bases between them. The CDR3 protein is CASRPSGGGNTIYF. CDR3 bases: TGCGCCAGCAGGCCCTCGGGGGGTGGAAACACCATATATTTT.

The chain employs TRBV5-1 and TRBJ2-5, with 9 positions matching TRBD1. From germline, CDR1 is SGHRS and CDR2 YFSETQ. The CDR3 is 18 residues long. The J segment lost 2 bases and the V segment lost 0 bases, leaving 11 bases of the junction unmatched. The CDR3 DNA reads TGCGCCAGCAGCTTGGTTGGGGGACAGGGCCTTCCTCAAGAGACCCAGTACTTC. Protein sequence: CASSLVGGQGLPQETQYF.

DNA for the CDR3: TGTGCCATCAACTCCTTAATAGAAACCTTC. Its protein product is CAINSLIETF. This chain links TRBV18 with TRBJ1-2, with D hard to call. Germline V gene sequence: CDR1 KGHSH, CDR2 LQKENI. V lost 10 bases to trimming and J lost 14 bases, with 17 bases between them. The CDR3 totals 10 residues.

J is TRBJ2-2 and V is TRBV18, with a tentative D call TRBD2 (6 bases). V was clipped by 2 bases and J by 4 bases, with 14 bases between them. Looked up from germline, CDR1 is KGHSH and CDR2 is LQKENI. The CDR3 runs to 16 residues. The DNA for the CDR3 is TGTGCCAGCTCACCATCCACGGGGGTCGTCACCGGGGAGCTGTTTTTT. Its protein is CASSPSTGVVTGELFF.

J is TRBJ2-7 and V is TRBV18; 9 bases are a match to TRBD1. The length of the CDR3 is 14 residues. Germline CDR1 reads KGHSH; CDR2 reads LQKENI. The J segment lost 4 bases and the V segment lost 6 bases, leaving 7 bases of the junction unmatched. CDR3 protein: CASSRGQGGYEQYF. DNA for the CDR3: TGTGCCAGCTCCCGGGGACAGGGAGGGTACGAGCAGTACTTC.

This chain links TRBV10-3 with TRBJ2-1, with 10 bases lining up with TRBD1. Germline V gene data show CDR1 as ENHRY and CDR2 as SYGVKD. The CDR3 totals 15 residues. The trim removed 11 bases at V and 6 bases at J, leaving 13 bases unmatched. Here the CDR3 reads CASNIAGQGFNEQFF. CDR3 nucleotide sequence: TGTGCCTCCAACATAGCGGGACAGGGGTTCAATGAGCAGTTCTTC.

The chain recombines TRBV5-1 with TRBJ1-3; 8 positions match TRBD1. The CDR3 sequence is 15 residues long. Germline V gives CDR1 SGHRS, CDR2 YFSETQ. V lost 4 bases to trimming and J lost 3 bases; unmatched junction nucleotides: 6. The CDR3 region has the DNA TGCGCCAGCAGCCCCGGACAGGGTCTTGGAAACACCATATATTTT. It is translated as CASSPGQGLGNTIYF.

The chain has TRBV11-3 and TRBJ1-2, with 7 bases that match TRBD1. Germline V CDR1 and CDR2: SGHNT, YENEEA. The V gene end was trimmed by 5 bases and the J gene end by 8 bases; junction bases not matched to a gene: 5. The length of the CDR3 is 12 residues. The CDR3 region is CASSIGGKGYTF. DNA of the CDR3: TGTGCCAGCAGCATAGGGGGCAAAGGCTACACCTTC.

Comments on this clone: Different DNA sequences within this sample yield the same CDR3. V usage is TRBV19 and J usage is TRBJ1-1; TRBD1 is a possible D gene (5 bases). The CDR3 has 13 amino acids. The V and J ends lost 6 bases and 0 bases respectively, with 8 bases between them. Germline V gene lookup returns CDR1 LNHDA and CDR2 SQIVND (reference sequence). The CDR3 nucleotides read TGTGCCAGTAGCAGACAGTTGAACACTGAAGCTTTCTTT. Its protein product is CASSRQLNTEAFF.

This clone has a single count. This chain joins TRBV10-1 and TRBJ1-5, with no clear D. The V end was cut by 1 base, the J end by 5 bases, with 9 bases between. Germline CDR1 and CDR2: WNHNN and SYGVQD (reference sequence). The CDR3 is made up of 14 amino acids. The CDR3 DNA reads as TGCGCCAGCAGTGAGTTCACAGCGGATCAGCCCCAGCATTTT. This translates into CASSEFTADQPQHF.